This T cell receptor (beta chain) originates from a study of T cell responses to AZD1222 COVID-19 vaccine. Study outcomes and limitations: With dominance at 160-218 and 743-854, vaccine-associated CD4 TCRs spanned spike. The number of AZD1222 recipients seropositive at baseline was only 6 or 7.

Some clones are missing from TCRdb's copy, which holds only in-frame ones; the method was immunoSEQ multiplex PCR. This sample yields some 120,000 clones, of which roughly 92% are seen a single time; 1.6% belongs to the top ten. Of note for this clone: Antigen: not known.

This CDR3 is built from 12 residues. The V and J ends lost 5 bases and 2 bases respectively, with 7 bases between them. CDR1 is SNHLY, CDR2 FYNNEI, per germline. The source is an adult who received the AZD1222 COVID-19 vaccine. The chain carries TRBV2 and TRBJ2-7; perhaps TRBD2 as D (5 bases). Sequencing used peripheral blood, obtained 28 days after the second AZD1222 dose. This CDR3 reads CASSPGTYEQYF. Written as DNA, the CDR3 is TGTGCCAGCAGTCCCGGGACCTACGAGCAGTACTTC.